This T cell receptor beta chain was documented in a study of beta chain features in type 1 diabetes. Study outcomes and limitations: Resolution of whether HLA type affects TCRB rearrangement was not achieved here.

CD4+ cells of the naive, central memory, regulatory and stem cell-like memory types were sorted via CD45RO/CCR7/CD25/CD127/CD95/CD27. This clone was seen just once. Its specificity is unknown. cDNA synthesis used the whole RNA isolate, giving expressed TCRB sequences. Using immunoSEQ multiplex PCR, the repertoire was profiled, and TCRdb retains in-frame clones only, with some absent. The sample holds roughly 130,000 clones, around a tenth seen once. Trimming removed 1 base from V and 3 bases from J, with 14 bases in between. Per the germline V gene, CDR1 is LGHNA and CDR2 is YSLEER. CDR3 length: 16 amino acids.

The sequence was collected from a man aged 18 to 30 in good health. The V and J genes are TRBV4-3 and TRBJ2-3; perhaps TRBD2 as D (6 bases). Sequencing was performed on central memory CD4+ T cells from blood. CDR3 amino acids: CASSQGNSGGTDTQYF. The CDR3 DNA sequence: TGCGCCAGCAGCCAAGGAAATAGCGGTGGAACAGATACGCAGTATTTT.